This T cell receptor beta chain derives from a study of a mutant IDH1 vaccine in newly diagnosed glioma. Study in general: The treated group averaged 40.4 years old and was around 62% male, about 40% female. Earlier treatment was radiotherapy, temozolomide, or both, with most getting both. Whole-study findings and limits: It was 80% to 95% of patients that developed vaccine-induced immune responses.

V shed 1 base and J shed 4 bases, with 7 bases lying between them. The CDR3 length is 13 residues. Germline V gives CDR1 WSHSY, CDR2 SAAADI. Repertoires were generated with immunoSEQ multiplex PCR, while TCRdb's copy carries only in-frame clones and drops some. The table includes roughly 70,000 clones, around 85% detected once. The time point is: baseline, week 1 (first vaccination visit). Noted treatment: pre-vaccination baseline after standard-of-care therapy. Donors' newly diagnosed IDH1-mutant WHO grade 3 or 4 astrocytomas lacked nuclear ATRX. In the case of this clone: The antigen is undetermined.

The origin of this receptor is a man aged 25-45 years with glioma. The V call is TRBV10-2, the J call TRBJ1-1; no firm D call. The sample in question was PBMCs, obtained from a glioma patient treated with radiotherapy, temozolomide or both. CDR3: CASSEWRSTEAFF. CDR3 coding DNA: TGCGCCAGCAGTGAGTGGAGGAGCACTGAAGCTTTCTTT.